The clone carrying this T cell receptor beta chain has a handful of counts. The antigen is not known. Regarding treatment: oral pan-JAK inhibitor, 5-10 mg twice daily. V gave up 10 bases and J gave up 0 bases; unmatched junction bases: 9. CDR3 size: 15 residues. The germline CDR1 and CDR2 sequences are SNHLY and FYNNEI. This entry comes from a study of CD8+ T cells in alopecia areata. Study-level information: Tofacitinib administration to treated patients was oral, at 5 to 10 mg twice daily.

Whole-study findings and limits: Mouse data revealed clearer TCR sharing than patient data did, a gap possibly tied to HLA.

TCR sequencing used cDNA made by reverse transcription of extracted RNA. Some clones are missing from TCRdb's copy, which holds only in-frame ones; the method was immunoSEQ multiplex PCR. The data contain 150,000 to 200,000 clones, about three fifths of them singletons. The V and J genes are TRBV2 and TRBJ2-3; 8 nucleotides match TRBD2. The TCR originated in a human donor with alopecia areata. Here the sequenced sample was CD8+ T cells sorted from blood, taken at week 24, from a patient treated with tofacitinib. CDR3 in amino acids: CATQRASGSTDTQYF. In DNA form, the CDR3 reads TGTGCCACCCAAAGGGCTAGCGGGAGCACAGATACGCAGTATTTT.